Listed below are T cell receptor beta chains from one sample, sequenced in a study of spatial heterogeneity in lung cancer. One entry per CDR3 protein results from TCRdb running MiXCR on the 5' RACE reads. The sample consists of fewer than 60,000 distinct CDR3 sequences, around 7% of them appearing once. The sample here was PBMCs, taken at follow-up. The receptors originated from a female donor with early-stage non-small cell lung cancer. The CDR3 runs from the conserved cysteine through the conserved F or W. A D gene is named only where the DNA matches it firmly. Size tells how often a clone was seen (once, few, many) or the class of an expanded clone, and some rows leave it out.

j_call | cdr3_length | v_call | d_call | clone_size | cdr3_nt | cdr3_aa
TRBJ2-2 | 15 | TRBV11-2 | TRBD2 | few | TGTGCCAGCAGCTTGAGCGGGGGGCCCGGCGGGGAGCTGTTTTTT | CASSLSGGPGGELFF
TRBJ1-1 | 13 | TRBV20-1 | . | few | TGCAGTGCTACCAAAAGAAAGGGTACTGAAGCTTTCTTT | CSATKRKGTEAFF
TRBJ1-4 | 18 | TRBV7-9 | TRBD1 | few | TGTGCCAGCAGCTCCCCGTTTTTTCTGACAGGGGAGGTTGAAAAACTGTTTTTT | CASSSPFFLTGEVEKLFF
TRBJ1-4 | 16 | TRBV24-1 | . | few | TGTGCCACCAGTGATTTGGGTCGGCGGTGGGAGGAAAAACTGTTTTTT | CATSDLGRRWEEKLFF
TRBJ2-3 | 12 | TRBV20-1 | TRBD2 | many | TGCAGTGCTAGCGGGGGGGGTGATACGCAGTATTTT | CSASGGGDTQYF
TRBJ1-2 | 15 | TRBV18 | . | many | TGTGCCAGCTCACCATTACAGACGGACGCTCTATGGGTCACCTTC | CASSPLQTDALWVTF
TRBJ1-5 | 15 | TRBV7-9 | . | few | TGTGCCAGCAGCTACACCGGACCAGGAAATCAGCCCCAGCATTTT | CASSYTGPGNQPQHF
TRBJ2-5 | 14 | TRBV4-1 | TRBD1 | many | TGCGCCAGCAGCCCCAGGACAGGGGAAGAGACCCAGTACTTC | CASSPRTGEETQYF
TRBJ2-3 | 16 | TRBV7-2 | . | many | TGTGCCAGCAGCCTTACCGGACAACTTAGCACAGATACGCAGTATTTT | CASSLTGQLSTDTQYF
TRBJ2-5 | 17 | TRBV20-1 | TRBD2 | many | TGCAGTGCTAGAAAACTAGCGGGAGCCGGGAGCAAAGAGACCCAGTACTTC | CSARKLAGAGSKETQYF
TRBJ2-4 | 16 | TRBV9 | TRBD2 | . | TGTGCCAGCAGCGTAGCTCTGCGGGGGGCAGGAAACATTCAGTACTTC | CASSVALRGAGNIQYF
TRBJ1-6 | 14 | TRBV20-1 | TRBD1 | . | TGCAGTGCACCGTCACAGGGGGTGGATTCACCCCTCCACTTT | CSAPSQGVDSPLHF
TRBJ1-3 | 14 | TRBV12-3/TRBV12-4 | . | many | TGTGCCAGCAGTTTAACCAACTCTGGAAACACCATATATTTT | CASSLTNSGNTIYF
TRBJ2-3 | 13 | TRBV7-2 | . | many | TGTGCCAGCAGCCTACAATATTTAGATACGCAGTATTTT | CASSLQYLDTQYF
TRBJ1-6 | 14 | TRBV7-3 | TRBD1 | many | TGTGCCAGCAGCTGGGGACAGGGCACTTCACCCCTCCACTTT | CASSWGQGTSPLHF
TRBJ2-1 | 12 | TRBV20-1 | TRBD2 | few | TGCAGTGCTAGCGGGACTAGATATGAGCAGTTCTTC | CSASGTRYEQFF
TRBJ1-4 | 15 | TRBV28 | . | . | TGTGCCAGCAGAGGGGGGGGTGCAACTAATGAAAAACTGTTTTTT | CASRGGGATNEKLFF
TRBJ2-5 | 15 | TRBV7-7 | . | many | TGTGCTAGCAGCAAGCGACAGGGGAGGGGAGAGACCCAGTACTTC | CASSKRQGRGETQYF